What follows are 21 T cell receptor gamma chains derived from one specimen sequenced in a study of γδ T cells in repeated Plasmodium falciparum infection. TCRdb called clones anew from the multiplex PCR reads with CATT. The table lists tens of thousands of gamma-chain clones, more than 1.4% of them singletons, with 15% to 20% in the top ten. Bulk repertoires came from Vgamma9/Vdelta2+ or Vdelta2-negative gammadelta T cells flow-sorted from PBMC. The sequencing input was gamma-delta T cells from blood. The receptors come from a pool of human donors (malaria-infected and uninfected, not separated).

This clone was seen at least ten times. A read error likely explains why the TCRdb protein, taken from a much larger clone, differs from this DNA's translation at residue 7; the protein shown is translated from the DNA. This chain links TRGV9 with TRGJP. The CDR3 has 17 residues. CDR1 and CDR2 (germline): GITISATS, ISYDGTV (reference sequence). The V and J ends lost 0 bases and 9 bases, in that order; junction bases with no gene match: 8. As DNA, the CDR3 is TGTGCCTTGTGGGAGGTGCGCGTTGGGTTGGGCAAAAAAATCAAGGTATTT. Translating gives CALWEVRVGLGKKIKVF.

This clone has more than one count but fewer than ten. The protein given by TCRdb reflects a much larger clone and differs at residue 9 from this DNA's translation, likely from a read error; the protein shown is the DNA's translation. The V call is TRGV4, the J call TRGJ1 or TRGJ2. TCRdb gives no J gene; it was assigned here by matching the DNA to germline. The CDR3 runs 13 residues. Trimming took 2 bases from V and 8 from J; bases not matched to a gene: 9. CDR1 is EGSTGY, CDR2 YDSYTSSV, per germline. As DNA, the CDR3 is TGTGCCACCTGGGATGAATCGAACCATAAGAAACTCTTT. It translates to CATWDESNHKKLF.

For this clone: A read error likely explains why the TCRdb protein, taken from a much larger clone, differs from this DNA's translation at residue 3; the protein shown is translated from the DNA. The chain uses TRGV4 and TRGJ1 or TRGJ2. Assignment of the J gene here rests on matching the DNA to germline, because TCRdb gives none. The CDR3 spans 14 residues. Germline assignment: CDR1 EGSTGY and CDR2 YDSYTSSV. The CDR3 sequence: CAAWDAVSGYKKLF. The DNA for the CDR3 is TGTGCCGCCTGGGATGCAGTTTCCGGTTATAAGAAACTCTTT.

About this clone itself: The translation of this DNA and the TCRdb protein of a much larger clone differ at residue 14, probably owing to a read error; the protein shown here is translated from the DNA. The chain's CDR3 is CALWEVQSELGKKTKVF. CDR3 bases: TGTGCCTTGTGGGAGGTGCAATCCGAGTTGGGCAAAAAAACCAAGGTATTT. J is TRGJP and V is TRGV9. TCRdb does not report a J gene; here it was assigned by matching the DNA to germline references. This CDR3 region has 17 residues. CDR1 and CDR2 (germline): GITISATS, ISYDGTV (reference sequence).

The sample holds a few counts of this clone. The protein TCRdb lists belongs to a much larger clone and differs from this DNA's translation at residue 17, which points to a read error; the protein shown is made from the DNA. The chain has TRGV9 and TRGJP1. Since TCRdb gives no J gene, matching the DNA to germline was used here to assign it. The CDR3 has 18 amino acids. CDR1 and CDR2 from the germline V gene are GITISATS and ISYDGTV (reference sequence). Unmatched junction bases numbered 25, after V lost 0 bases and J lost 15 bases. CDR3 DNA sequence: TGTGCCTTGTGGGAGGTGTCGGCAGACGTTGCGGGCAAAAAAATCAAGATATTT. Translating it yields CALWEVSADVAGKKIKIF.

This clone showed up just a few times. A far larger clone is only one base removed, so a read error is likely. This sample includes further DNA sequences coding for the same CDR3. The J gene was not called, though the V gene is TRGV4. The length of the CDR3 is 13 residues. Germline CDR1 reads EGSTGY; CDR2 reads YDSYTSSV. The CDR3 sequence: CATWDGPILAKLF. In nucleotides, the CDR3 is TGTGCCACCTGGGACGGGCCGATCTTAGCCAAACTCTTT.

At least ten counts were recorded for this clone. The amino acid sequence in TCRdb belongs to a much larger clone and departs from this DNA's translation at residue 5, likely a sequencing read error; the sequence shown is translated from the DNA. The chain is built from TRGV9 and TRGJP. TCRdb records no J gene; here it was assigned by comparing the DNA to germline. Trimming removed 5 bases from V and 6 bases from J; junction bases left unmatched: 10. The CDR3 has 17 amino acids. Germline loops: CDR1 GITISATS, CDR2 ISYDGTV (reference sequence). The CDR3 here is CALWGRIRELGKKIKVF. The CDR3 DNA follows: TGTGCCTTGTGGGGCCGAATCAGAGAGTTGGGCAAAAAAATCAAGGTATTT.

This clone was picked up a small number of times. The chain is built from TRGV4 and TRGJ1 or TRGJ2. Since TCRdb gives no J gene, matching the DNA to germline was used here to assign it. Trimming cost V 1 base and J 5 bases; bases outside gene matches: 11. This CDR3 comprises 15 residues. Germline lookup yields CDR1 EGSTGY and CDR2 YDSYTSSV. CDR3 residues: CATWDGRPWNYKKLF. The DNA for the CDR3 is TGTGCCACCTGGGATGGCCGGCCTTGGAATTATAAGAAACTCTTT.

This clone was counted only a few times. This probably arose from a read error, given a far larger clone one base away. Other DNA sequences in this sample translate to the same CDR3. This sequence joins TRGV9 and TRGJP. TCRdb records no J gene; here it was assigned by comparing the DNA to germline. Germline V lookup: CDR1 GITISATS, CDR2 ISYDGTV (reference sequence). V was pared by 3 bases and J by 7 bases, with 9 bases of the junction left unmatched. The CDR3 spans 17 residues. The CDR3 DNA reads TGTGCCTTGTGGGAGAGGAAGCAGGAGTTGGGCAAAAAAATCAAGGTATTT. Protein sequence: CALWERKQELGKKIKVF.

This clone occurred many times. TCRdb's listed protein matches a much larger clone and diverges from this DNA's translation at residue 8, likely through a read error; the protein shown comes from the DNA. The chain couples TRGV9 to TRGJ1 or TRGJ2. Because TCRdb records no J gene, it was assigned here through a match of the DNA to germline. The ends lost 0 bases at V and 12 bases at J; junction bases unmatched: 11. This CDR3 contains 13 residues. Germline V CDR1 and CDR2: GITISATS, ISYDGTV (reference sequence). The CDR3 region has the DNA TGTGCCTTGTGGGAGGTGCGGGGTGGGGGGAAACTCTTT. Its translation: CALWEVRGGGKLF.

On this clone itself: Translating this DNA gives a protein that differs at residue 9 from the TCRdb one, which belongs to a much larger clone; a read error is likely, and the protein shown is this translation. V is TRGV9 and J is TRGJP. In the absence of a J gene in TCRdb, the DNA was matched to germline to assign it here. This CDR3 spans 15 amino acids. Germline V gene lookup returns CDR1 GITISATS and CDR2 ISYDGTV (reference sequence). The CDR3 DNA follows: TGTGCCTTGTGGGCGACTGAGTTGGACAAAAAAATCAAGGTATTT. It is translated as CALWATELDKKIKVF.

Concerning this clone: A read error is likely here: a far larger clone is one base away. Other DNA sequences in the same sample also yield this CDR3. The CDR3 DNA is TGCGCCTTGTGGGAAAGGGGGGATATGTTGGGCAAAAAAATCAAGGTATTT. Encoded protein: CALWERGDMLGKKIKVF. V gene TRGV9 combines with J gene TRGJP. TCRdb gives no J gene; it was assigned here by matching the DNA to germline. The CDR3 totals 17 residues. CDR1 is GITISATS and CDR2 is ISYDGTV in the germline V gene (reference sequence).

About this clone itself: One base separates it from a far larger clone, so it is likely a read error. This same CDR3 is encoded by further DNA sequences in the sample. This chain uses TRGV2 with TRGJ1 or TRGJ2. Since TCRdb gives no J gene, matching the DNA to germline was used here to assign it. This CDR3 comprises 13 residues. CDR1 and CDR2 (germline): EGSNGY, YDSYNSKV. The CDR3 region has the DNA TGTGCCACCTGGGACGGTACTTATTACAAGAAACTCTTT. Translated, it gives CATWDGTYYKKLF.

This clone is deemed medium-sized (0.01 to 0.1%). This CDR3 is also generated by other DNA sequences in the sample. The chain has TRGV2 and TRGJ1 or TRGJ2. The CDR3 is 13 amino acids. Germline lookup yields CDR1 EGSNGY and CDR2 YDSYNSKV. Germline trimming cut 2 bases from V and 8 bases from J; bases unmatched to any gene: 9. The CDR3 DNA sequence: TGTGCCACCTGGGACGTCCTAAGGAATAAGAAACTCTTT. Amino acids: CATWDVLRNKKLF.

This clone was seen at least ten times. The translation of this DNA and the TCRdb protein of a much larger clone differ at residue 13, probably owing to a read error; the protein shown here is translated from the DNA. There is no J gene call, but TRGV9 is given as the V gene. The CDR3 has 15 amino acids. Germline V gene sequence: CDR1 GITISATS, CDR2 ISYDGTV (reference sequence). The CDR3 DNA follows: TGTGCCTTGTGGGAGCACAGGTTGGGCAAAAAAATCAGGGTATTT. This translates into CALWEHRLGKKIRVF.

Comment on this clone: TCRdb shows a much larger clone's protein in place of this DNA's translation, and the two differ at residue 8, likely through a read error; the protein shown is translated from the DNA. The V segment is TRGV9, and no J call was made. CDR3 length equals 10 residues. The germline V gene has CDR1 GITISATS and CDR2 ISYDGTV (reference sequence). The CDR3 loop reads CALWEPRRLF. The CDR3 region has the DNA TGTGCCTTGTGGGAGCCCAGGAGACTCTTT.

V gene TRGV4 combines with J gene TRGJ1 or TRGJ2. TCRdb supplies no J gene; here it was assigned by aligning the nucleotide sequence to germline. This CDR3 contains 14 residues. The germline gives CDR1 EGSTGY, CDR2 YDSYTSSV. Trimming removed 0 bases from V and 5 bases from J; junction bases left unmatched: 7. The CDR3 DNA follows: TGTGCCACCTGGGATGGGCCCCTTCATTATAAGAAACTCTTT. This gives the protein CATWDGPLHYKKLF.

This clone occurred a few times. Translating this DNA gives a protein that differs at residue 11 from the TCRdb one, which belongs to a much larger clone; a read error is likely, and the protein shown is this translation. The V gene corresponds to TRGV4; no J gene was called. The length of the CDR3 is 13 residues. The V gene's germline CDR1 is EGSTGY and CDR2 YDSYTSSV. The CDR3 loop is CATWDGRCYKILF. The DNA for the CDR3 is TGTGCCACCTGGGATGGGCGGTGTTATAAGATACTCTTT.

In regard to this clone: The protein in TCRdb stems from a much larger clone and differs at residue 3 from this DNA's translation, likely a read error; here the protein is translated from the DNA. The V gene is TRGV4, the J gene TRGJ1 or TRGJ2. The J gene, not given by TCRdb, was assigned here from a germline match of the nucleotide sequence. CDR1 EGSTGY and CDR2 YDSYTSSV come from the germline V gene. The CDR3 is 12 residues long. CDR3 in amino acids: CAIWDVALKKLF. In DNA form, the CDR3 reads TGTGCCATCTGGGATGTCGCCCTTAAGAAACTCTTT.

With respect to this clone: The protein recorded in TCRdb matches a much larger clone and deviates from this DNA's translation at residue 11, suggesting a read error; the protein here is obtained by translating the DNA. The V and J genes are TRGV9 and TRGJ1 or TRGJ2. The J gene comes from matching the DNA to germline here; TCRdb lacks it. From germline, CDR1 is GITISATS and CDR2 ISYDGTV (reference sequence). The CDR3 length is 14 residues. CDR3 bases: TGTGCCTTGTGGGAGGGGGCTAGTTATTATAGGAAACTCTTT. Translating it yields CALWEGASYYRKLF.

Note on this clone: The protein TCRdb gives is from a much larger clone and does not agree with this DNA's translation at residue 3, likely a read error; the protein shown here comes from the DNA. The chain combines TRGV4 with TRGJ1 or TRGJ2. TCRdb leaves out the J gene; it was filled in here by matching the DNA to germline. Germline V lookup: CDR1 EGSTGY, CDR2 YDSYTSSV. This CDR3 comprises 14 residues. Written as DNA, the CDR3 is TGTGCCGCCTGGGATGGTCCTAATTATTATAAGAAACTCTTT. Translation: CAAWDGPNYYKKLF.